This is a list of T cell receptor beta chains from one sample in a study of blood T cell repertoires in COVID-19. Using immunoSEQ multiplex PCR, the repertoire was profiled, and TCRdb retains in-frame clones only, with some absent. The table records about 240,000 clones, about four fifths of them present only once. What was sequenced was peripheral blood. These receptors were collected from a man aged 25-40 years who had recovered from COVID-19. Both conserved end residues are part of each CDR3. Fields, in order: D gene, V gene, J gene, clone size, CDR3 protein, CDR3 DNA. A D gene is named only where the DNA matches it firmly. Not every row has a clone size; where given, it reads once, few, many or a size class.

d_gene: .; v_gene: TRBV5-4; j_gene: TRBJ1-3; abundance: .; CDR3aa: CASSPAGGIGNTIYF; CDR3nt: TGTGCCAGCAGCCCGGCGGGGGGCATTGGAAACACCATATATTTT
d_gene: .; v_gene: TRBV6-5; j_gene: TRBJ2-3; abundance: .; CDR3aa: CASSYSAGTSTDTQYF; CDR3nt: TGTGCCAGCAGTTACTCGGCGGGGACGAGCACAGATACGCAGTATTTT
d_gene: .; v_gene: TRBV19; j_gene: TRBJ1-6; abundance: .; CDR3aa: CASSLPGDSYNSPLHF; CDR3nt: TGTGCCAGTAGCCTACCGGGGGACTCCTATAATTCACCCCTCCACTTT
d_gene: .; v_gene: TRBV27; j_gene: TRBJ1-2; abundance: .; CDR3aa: CASSTPLTGHGAQLSF; CDR3nt: TGTGCCAGCAGTACTCCCCTTACAGGCCACGGCGCTCAACTGTCCTTC
d_gene: TRBD2; v_gene: TRBV5-4; j_gene: TRBJ2-5; abundance: once; CDR3aa: CASSFGLAGARIKETQYF; CDR3nt: TGTGCCAGCAGCTTCGGGCTAGCGGGGGCAAGAATTAAAGAGACCCAGTACTTC
d_gene: TRBD2; v_gene: TRBV11-2; j_gene: TRBJ2-1; abundance: many; CDR3aa: CASSVSGGPSYNEQFF; CDR3nt: TGTGCCAGCAGCGTTAGCGGGGGACCCTCCTACAATGAGCAGTTCTTC
d_gene: .; v_gene: TRBV27; j_gene: TRBJ2-3; abundance: .; CDR3aa: CASGSGGSGTDTQYF; CDR3nt: TGTGCCAGCGGAAGTGGTGGGTCGGGGACAGATACGCAGTATTTT
d_gene: .; v_gene: TRBV10-3; j_gene: TRBJ1-2; abundance: .; CDR3aa: CAISGRMRDGYTF; CDR3nt: TGTGCCATCAGCGGACGGATGCGGGATGGCTACACCTTC
d_gene: TRBD1; v_gene: TRBV6-6; j_gene: TRBJ1-5; abundance: .; CDR3aa: CASSYRTGEYQPQHF; CDR3nt: TGTGCCAGCAGTTACCGGACAGGGGAATATCAGCCCCAGCATTTT
d_gene: TRBD1; v_gene: TRBV29-1; j_gene: TRBJ2-1; abundance: .; CDR3aa: CSAGGGTGSFSSYNEQFF; CDR3nt: TGCAGCGCCGGAGGGGGGACAGGGTCTTTTTCATCCTACAATGAGCAGTTCTTC
d_gene: TRBD1; v_gene: TRBV5-1; j_gene: TRBJ1-6; abundance: .; CDR3aa: CASSSIDRGINSPLHF; CDR3nt: TGCGCCAGCAGCTCCATCGACAGGGGGATCAATTCACCCCTCCACTTT
d_gene: .; v_gene: TRBV28; j_gene: TRBJ1-1; abundance: many; CDR3aa: CASSYPVPGTEAFF; CDR3nt: TGTGCCAGCAGTTATCCGGTCCCGGGCACTGAAGCTTTCTTT
d_gene: .; v_gene: TRBV4-2; j_gene: TRBJ2-2; abundance: .; CDR3aa: CASRPVGTQAGGELFF; CDR3nt: TGTGCCAGCAGACCAGTGGGGACTCAAGCAGGGGGGGAGCTGTTTTTT
d_gene: TRBD2; v_gene: TRBV7-8; j_gene: TRBJ2-5; abundance: .; CDR3aa: CASGTSGGNLRETQYF; CDR3nt: TGTGCCAGCGGGACTAGCGGGGGGAACCTGCGGGAGACCCAGTACTTC
d_gene: TRBD2; v_gene: TRBV28; j_gene: TRBJ2-5; abundance: few; CDR3aa: CASSLGRGARQETQYF; CDR3nt: TGTGCCAGCAGTTTGGGGCGGGGGGCGCGGCAAGAGACCCAGTACTTC
d_gene: .; v_gene: TRBV20-1; j_gene: TRBJ1-2; abundance: .; CDR3aa: CSAWAGGYTF; CDR3nt: TGCAGTGCTTGGGCGGGTGGCTACACCTTC
d_gene: .; v_gene: TRBV12-5; j_gene: TRBJ2-3; abundance: .; CDR3aa: CASGSSGGDTQYF; CDR3nt: TGTGCTAGTGGTTCCTCCGGTGGAGATACGCAGTATTTT
d_gene: .; v_gene: TRBV7-8; j_gene: TRBJ1-2; abundance: once; CDR3aa: CASSSRGGYGYTF; CDR3nt: TGTGCCAGCAGCTCCCGGGGTGGCTATGGCTACACCTTC
d_gene: .; v_gene: TRBV6-1; j_gene: TRBJ2-6; abundance: .; CDR3aa: CASSEGRSGANVLTF; CDR3nt: TGTGCCAGCAGTGAAGGGAGATCCGGGGCCAACGTCCTGACTTTC
d_gene: TRBD1; v_gene: TRBV3-1/TRBV3-2; j_gene: TRBJ1-2; abundance: .; CDR3aa: CASSLRDRRYGYTF; CDR3nt: TGTGCCAGCAGCCTCCGGGACAGGAGATATGGCTACACCTTC
d_gene: TRBD1; v_gene: TRBV5-4; j_gene: TRBJ1-2; abundance: .; CDR3aa: CASSLTLDRDDYTF; CDR3nt: TGTGCCAGCAGCTTAACCCTTGACAGGGACGACTACACCTTC
d_gene: TRBD2; v_gene: TRBV7-9; j_gene: TRBJ2-5; abundance: .; CDR3aa: CASSRGGTGKKETQYF; CDR3nt: TGTGCCAGCAGCCGGGGGGGCACAGGGAAGAAAGAGACCCAGTACTTC
d_gene: TRBD2; v_gene: TRBV27; j_gene: TRBJ2-2; abundance: .; CDR3aa: CASSLTGTSAGELFF; CDR3nt: TGTGCCAGCAGTTTAACCGGGACTAGCGCCGGGGAGCTGTTTTTT
d_gene: TRBD1; v_gene: TRBV7-9; j_gene: TRBJ2-3; abundance: .; CDR3aa: CASSEDRGSDTQYF; CDR3nt: TGTGCCAGCAGCGAGGACAGGGGTTCAGATACGCAGTATTTT
d_gene: .; v_gene: TRBV7-3; j_gene: TRBJ1-1; abundance: .; CDR3aa: CASSLTGGTEAFF; CDR3nt: TGTGCCAGCAGCTTAACTGGGGGGACTGAAGCTTTCTTT
d_gene: TRBD1; v_gene: TRBV5-1; j_gene: TRBJ1-5; abundance: few; CDR3aa: CASSLGGQDQPQHF; CDR3nt: TGCGCCAGCAGCTTGGGAGGACAGGATCAGCCCCAGCATTTT
d_gene: .; v_gene: TRBV19; j_gene: TRBJ1-2; abundance: .; CDR3aa: CARQPYGYTF; CDR3nt: TGTGCCAGACAGCCCTATGGCTACACCTTC
d_gene: TRBD1; v_gene: TRBV6-5; j_gene: TRBJ1-4; abundance: few; CDR3aa: CASRLQGANEKLFF; CDR3nt: TGTGCCAGCAGGCTTCAGGGGGCGAATGAAAAACTGTTTTTT
d_gene: .; v_gene: TRBV12-3/TRBV12-4; j_gene: TRBJ2-5; abundance: .; CDR3aa: CASSFNQGETQYF; CDR3nt: TGTGCCAGCAGTTTTAACCAGGGAGAGACCCAGTACTTC
d_gene: .; v_gene: TRBV7-9; j_gene: TRBJ2-1; abundance: .; CDR3aa: CASSLQNEQFF; CDR3nt: TGTGCCAGCAGCCTCCAGAATGAGCAGTTCTTC
d_gene: TRBD1; v_gene: TRBV6-5; j_gene: TRBJ2-6; abundance: .; CDR3aa: CASRTGSSGANVLTF; CDR3nt: TGTGCCAGTCGGACAGGGAGCTCTGGGGCCAACGTCCTGACTTTC
d_gene: .; v_gene: TRBV11-2; j_gene: TRBJ2-5; abundance: .; CDR3aa: CASSLDRQETQYF; CDR3nt: TGTGCCAGCAGCTTAGACAGGCAAGAGACCCAGTACTTC
d_gene: .; v_gene: TRBV11-2; j_gene: TRBJ2-7; abundance: once; CDR3aa: CASSARPRGGPSYEQYF; CDR3nt: TGTGCCAGCAGCGCGCGACCCAGAGGGGGACCCTCCTACGAGCAGTACTTC
d_gene: TRBD1; v_gene: TRBV6-1; j_gene: TRBJ2-6; abundance: .; CDR3aa: CASSEVAGGGGGAGANVLTF; CDR3nt: TGTGCCAGCAGTGAAGTGGCAGGGGGCGGTGGAGGCGCTGGGGCCAACGTCCTGACTTTC
d_gene: .; v_gene: TRBV7-2; j_gene: TRBJ2-2; abundance: once; CDR3aa: CASSLFNSNTGELFF; CDR3nt: TGTGCCAGCAGCTTATTCAACAGTAACACCGGGGAGCTGTTTTTT
d_gene: .; v_gene: TRBV2; j_gene: TRBJ1-6; abundance: once; CDR3aa: CASSRRSYNSPLHF; CDR3nt: TGTGCCAGCAGTCGCCGGTCGTATAATTCACCCCTCCACTTT
d_gene: TRBD1; v_gene: TRBV19; j_gene: TRBJ2-3; abundance: .; CDR3aa: CASSTGQGESDTQYF; CDR3nt: TGTGCCAGTAGCACGGGACAGGGGGAGTCAGATACGCAGTATTTT
d_gene: .; v_gene: TRBV21-1; j_gene: TRBJ1-1; abundance: few; CDR3aa: CASSKEGSDEAFF; CDR3nt: TGTGCCAGCAGCAAAGAAGGCAGCGATGAAGCTTTCTTT
d_gene: .; v_gene: TRBV7-6; j_gene: TRBJ2-5; abundance: .; CDR3aa: CASSLLSPETQYF; CDR3nt: TGTGCCAGCAGCTTACTAAGCCCCGAGACCCAGTACTTC
d_gene: .; v_gene: TRBV12-5; j_gene: TRBJ1-1; abundance: .; CDR3aa: CASGLVWQGRGTEAFF; CDR3nt: TGTGCTAGTGGTTTGGTGTGGCAGGGGCGAGGCACTGAAGCTTTCTTT
d_gene: .; v_gene: TRBV19; j_gene: TRBJ1-5; abundance: .; CDR3aa: CASNSGFSNQPQHF; CDR3nt: TGTGCCAGTAATTCAGGGTTTAGCAATCAGCCCCAGCATTTT
d_gene: TRBD1; v_gene: TRBV5-4; j_gene: TRBJ2-5; abundance: .; CDR3aa: CASSPDRAFGETQYF; CDR3nt: TGTGCCAGCAGCCCGGACAGGGCTTTCGGAGAGACCCAGTACTTC
d_gene: TRBD1; v_gene: TRBV6-6; j_gene: TRBJ1-5; abundance: .; CDR3aa: CASSYWGQGGNQPQHF; CDR3nt: TGTGCCAGCAGTTACTGGGGACAGGGAGGCAATCAGCCCCAGCATTTT
d_gene: TRBD1; v_gene: TRBV20-1; j_gene: TRBJ1-1; abundance: .; CDR3aa: CSASPRGEVTTEAFF; CDR3nt: TGCAGTGCTAGTCCCAGGGGGGAGGTGACGACTGAAGCTTTCTTT
d_gene: TRBD2; v_gene: TRBV19; j_gene: TRBJ2-3; abundance: .; CDR3aa: CASSSTSGTDTQYF; CDR3nt: TGTGCCAGTAGTAGTACTAGCGGAACAGATACGCAGTATTTT
d_gene: .; v_gene: TRBV6-4; j_gene: TRBJ1-6; abundance: few; CDR3aa: CASSVSPGNSPLHF; CDR3nt: TGTGCCAGCAGTGTATCTCCCGGGAATTCACCCCTCCACTTT
d_gene: .; v_gene: TRBV5-6; j_gene: TRBJ1-3; abundance: .; CDR3aa: CASSVTVTGNTIYF; CDR3nt: TGTGCCAGCAGCGTGACAGTGACTGGAAACACCATATATTTT
d_gene: .; v_gene: TRBV6-5; j_gene: TRBJ1-6; abundance: .; CDR3aa: CASSYFSGEGSPLHF; CDR3nt: TGTGCCAGCAGTTACTTTTCAGGGGAGGGTTCACCCCTCCACTTT
d_gene: .; v_gene: TRBV4-1; j_gene: TRBJ2-2; abundance: few; CDR3aa: CASSQPGHSTGELFF; CDR3nt: TGCGCCAGCAGCCAACCGGGACACAGCACCGGGGAGCTGTTTTTT
d_gene: .; v_gene: TRBV5-1; j_gene: TRBJ1-4; abundance: .; CDR3aa: CASGLPGGEKLFF; CDR3nt: TGCGCCAGCGGTTTGCCCGGGGGGGAAAAACTGTTTTTT
d_gene: .; v_gene: TRBV5-1; j_gene: TRBJ1-2; abundance: many; CDR3aa: CASSLGDSVHGYTF; CDR3nt: TGCGCCAGCAGCTTGGGGGACTCCGTCCATGGCTACACCTTC